A single sample is the source of the 22 T cell receptor beta chains below, sequenced in a study of beta chain features in type 1 diabetes. Broader study findings: Among patients with Type 1 diabetes, TCRB CDR3s were moderately but significantly shorter in every one of the four CD4+ subsets.

Every isolated RNA sample was fully reverse transcribed, so sequencing captured expressed TCRB transcripts. Clones were read by immunoSEQ multiplex PCR, and TCRdb kept only the in-frame ones, dropping some. The sample has over 650,000 clones, over 12% seen once; the top ten hold 0.03% to 0.045%. Their recognized antigens are unknown. Sequencing used naive CD4+ T cells from blood. Receptors originate from a man between 18 and 29 years old with type 1 diabetes.

This clone was seen a few times. The chain employs TRBV2 and TRBJ2-3; D might be TRBD1 (6 bases). V gave up 0 bases and J gave up 0 bases, with 10 bases separating them. The germline gives CDR1 SNHLY, CDR2 FYNNEI. The length of the CDR3 is 16 residues. CDR3 bases: TGTGCCAGCAGTGAAGCCCAGGGGTCAAGCACAGATACGCAGTATTTT. This translates into CASSEAQGSSTDTQYF.

The chain is built from TRBV9 and TRBJ1-3, with D tentatively TRBD1 (6 bases). Per germline, CDR1 SGDLS and CDR2 YYNGEE. Trimming shortened V by 5 bases and J by 3 bases, and 15 bases separated the two germline ends. This CDR3 contains 15 residues. DNA for the CDR3: TGTGCCAGCAGTGGGACATTGGGTGGTGGAAACACCATATATTTT. It encodes CASSGTLGGGNTIYF.

The CDR3 bases are TGTGCCAGCACCAAACTACCTAATATGAACACCGGGGAGCTGTTTTTT. Protein product: CASTKLPNMNTGELFF. The chain links TRBV7-6 to TRBJ2-2; the D is unclear. Trimming pared 7 bases from V and 1 base from J, leaving 16 bases between. The CDR3 is 16 amino acids. CDR1 and CDR2 (germline): SGHVS, FNYEAQ.

The chain has TRBV29-1 and TRBJ2-7; 8 bases line up with TRBD2. J gave up 5 bases and V 8 bases, and 11 bases lay outside the gene matches. This CDR3 comprises 13 residues. Germline values: CDR1 SQVTM, CDR2 ANQGSEA. The CDR3 reads CSFRGLVPDEQYF. The DNA for the CDR3 is TGCAGCTTCCGGGGACTAGTCCCAGACGAGCAGTACTTC.

The V call is TRBV27, the J call TRBJ2-2; 9 nucleotides agree with TRBD1. Germline loops: CDR1 MNHEY, CDR2 SMNVEV (reference sequence). CDR3 size: 15 residues. The V gene end was trimmed by 5 bases and the J gene end by 6 bases; junction bases not matched to a gene: 7. The CDR3, as DNA: TGTGCCAGCAGTCCCCGGACAGGGGATTCCGGGGAGCTGTTTTTT. This translates into CASSPRTGDSGELFF.

Only a few counts were recorded for this clone. This chain uses TRBV4-3 with TRBJ1-5, with 7 bases fitting TRBD1. J lost 7 bases, V lost 4 bases, and 10 bases had no gene match. There are 15 residues in the CDR3. The V gene's germline CDR1 is LGHNA and CDR2 YSLEER. CDR3 DNA: TGCGCCAGCAGCCGCAACACAGGGGCCGGACAGCCCCAGCATTTT. Protein: CASSRNTGAGQPQHF.

Remarks on this clone: The DNA is omitted, as the CDR3 cannot be located on it reliably, and the CDR3 follows TCRdb's listing. This chain uses TRBV7-2 with TRBJ2-6. Germline lookup yields CDR1 SGHTA and CDR2 FQGNSA. The CDR3 sequence runs 18 residues, both termini included. This chain's CDR3 is CASSFFRGRLSGANVLTF.

V usage is TRBV30 and J usage is TRBJ2-7; no clear D gene. The ends were cut back, 1 base at V and 2 bases at J, with 6 bases in the middle. The CDR3 consists of 12 residues. Per the germline V gene, CDR1 is GTSNPN and CDR2 is SVGIG (reference sequence). In DNA form, the CDR3 reads TGTGCCTGGAGTGGACAAGCCTACGAGCAGTACTTC. Translation: CAWSGQAYEQYF.

The CDR3, as DNA: TGTGCCAGCAGTGGAGCAACAGGGTCGCAGACCCAGTACTTC. This translates into CASSGATGSQTQYF. The chain is built from TRBV2 and TRBJ2-5; TRBD1 might be the D (6 bases). CDR3 length equals 14 residues. The germline CDR1 and CDR2 sequences are SNHLY and FYNNEI. V lost 4 bases to trimming and J lost 6 bases, with 15 bases between them.

The rearrangement links TRBV29-1 to TRBJ1-2; possibly TRBD1 for D (5 bases). Germline V lookup: CDR1 SQVTM, CDR2 ANQGSEA. V was cut by 4 bases and J by 9 bases, with 12 bases left in between. The CDR3 is 11 residues long. CDR3 nucleotides: TGCAGCGTTGCGAAAGGGGCTAGCTACACCTTC. Its translation: CSVAKGASYTF.

Concerning this clone itself: Other DNA sequences in the sample encode the same CDR3. The genes are TRBV7-9 and TRBJ2-5; a weak D match, TRBD2 (5 bases). V was trimmed by 2 bases and J by 5 bases, leaving 9 bases between them. Germline V CDR1 and CDR2: SEHNR, FQNEAQ (reference sequence). The CDR3 is 13 amino acids. The CDR3 is CASSLSRGETQYF. The CDR3 region has the DNA TGTGCCAGCAGCTTAAGTAGAGGGGAGACCCAGTACTTC.

This rearrangement joins TRBV27 to TRBJ1-3, with 8 bases that match TRBD1. The CDR3 has 14 residues. The V gene's germline CDR1 is MNHEY and CDR2 SMNVEV (reference sequence). V lost 7 bases, J lost 2 bases, and 4 bases stayed unmatched. The CDR3: CASMEDRAGNTIYF. DNA for the CDR3: TGTGCCAGCATGGAGGACAGGGCTGGAAACACCATATATTTT.

This clone was counted only a few times. V gene TRBV10-3 combines with J gene TRBJ2-3, with 7 bases identical to TRBD1. V was clipped by 10 bases and J by 0 bases; unmatched bases: 4. From germline, CDR1 is ENHRY and CDR2 SYGVKD. The CDR3 totals 13 residues. CDR3 in DNA: TGTGCCACCCGGGACAGCAGCACAGATACGCAGTATTTT. Protein: CATRDSSTDTQYF.

This chain joins TRBV30 and TRBJ2-3; 12 positions agree with TRBD2. The junction had 3 bases not matched to a gene; V was cut back by 1 base and J by 1 base. The length of the CDR3 is 16 residues. Germline V lookup: CDR1 GTSNPN, CDR2 SVGIG (reference sequence). The CDR3 DNA sequence: TGTGCCTGGAGTGCCCGACTAGCGGGAGGCACAGATACGCAGTATTTT. This encodes CAWSARLAGGTDTQYF.

This clone was found a few times. DNA for the CDR3: TGTGCCTGGAGTGTAGGTGGGGGGGTGGCAGATACGCAGTATTTT. Translating gives CAWSVGGGVADTQYF. The genes are TRBV30 and TRBJ2-3; 7 nucleotides agree with TRBD2. The CDR3 length is 15 residues. Trimming at V came to 0 bases and at J to 4 bases, leaving 7 bases not matched to a gene. CDR1 is GTSNPN and CDR2 is SVGIG in the germline V gene (reference sequence). The full variable domain, rest sourced from reference TRBV30 and TRBJ2-3, is SQTIHQWPATLVQPVGSPLSLECTVEGTSNPNLYWYRQAAGRGLQLLFYSVGIGQISSEVPQNLSASRPQDRQFILSSKKLLLSDSGFYLCAWSVGGGVADTQYFGPGTRLTVL.

The V gene is TRBV28, the J gene TRBJ2-3; no reliable D call. Trimming took off 9 bases at V and 7 bases at J, with 8 bases between the two ends. Looked up from germline, CDR1 is MDHEN and CDR2 is SYDVKM. This CDR3 contains 10 residues. The CDR3 sequence: CARLMHTQYF. The CDR3, as DNA: TGTGCCAGGTTAATGCATACGCAGTATTTT.

The chain links TRBV5-4 to TRBJ2-6; no definite D call. The germline V gene has CDR1 SGHNT and CDR2 YYREEE (reference sequence). The CDR3 sequence is 15 residues long. V lost 1 base, J lost 4 bases, and 9 bases lay in between. The CDR3 sequence: CASSLKSIGANVLTF. Here the CDR3 DNA reads TGTGCCAGCAGCTTGAAGAGTATCGGGGCCAACGTCCTGACTTTC. The full variable domain, with the rest looked up from reference TRBV5-4 and TRBJ2-6, is ETGVTQSPTHLIKTRGQQVTLRCSSQSGHNTVSWYQQALGQGPQFIFQYYREEENGRGNFPPRFSGLQFPNYSSELNVNALELDDSALYLCASSLKSIGANVLTFGAGSRLTVL.

This clone was detected only a few times. V gene TRBV28 combines with J gene TRBJ1-2, with D uncertain. The CDR3 runs to 15 residues. Trimming pared 4 bases from V and 4 bases from J, leaving 16 bases between. Germline loops: CDR1 MDHEN, CDR2 SYDVKM. Here the CDR3 DNA reads TGTGCCAGCAGTTCCCCCGGTGGAGAAGTCTATGGCTACACCTTC. It specifies CASSSPGGEVYGYTF.

The gene calls are TRBV2 and TRBJ2-7, with D tentatively TRBD2 (6 bases). The CDR3 covers 15 residues. Deletions cut 5 bases from V and 4 bases from J, with 18 bases between. Germline assignment: CDR1 SNHLY and CDR2 FYNNEI. The CDR3 sequence: CASSFGTSGAYEQYF. CDR3 nucleotides: TGTGCCAGCAGTTTCGGGACTTCGGGTGCATACGAGCAGTACTTC.

The V and J genes are TRBV5-1 and TRBJ1-4; 7 nucleotides align to TRBD1. The germline V gene has CDR1 SGHRS and CDR2 YFSETQ. There are 16 residues in the CDR3. Unmatched junction bases numbered 8, after V lost 4 bases and J lost 2 bases. CDR3 DNA: TGCGCCAGCAGCCGATCGAGGGACAGTACTAATGAAAAACTGTTTTTT. Translation: CASSRSRDSTNEKLFF. Full variable domain (missing parts from reference TRBV5-1 and TRBJ1-4): KAGVTQTPRYLIKTRGQQVTLSCSPISGHRSVSWYQQTPGQGLQFLFEYFSETQRNKGNFPGRFSGRQFSNSRSEMNVSTLELGDSALYLCASSRSRDSTNEKLFFGSGTQLSVL.

This clone showed up just a few times. V usage is TRBV20-1 and J usage is TRBJ1-5; D uncertain. The CDR3 is made up of 10 amino acids. With 5 bases removed from V and 4 bases from J, the gap between germline ends came to 3 bases. CDR1 DFQATT and CDR2 SNEGSKA come from the germline V gene (reference sequence). CDR3 loop: CSAGNQPQHF. CDR3 nucleotides: TGCAGTGCTGGTAATCAGCCCCAGCATTTT.

This sequence joins TRBV5-1 and TRBJ2-7; 9 bases are a match to TRBD1. CDR3 length: 15 amino acids. Trimming at V came to 4 bases and at J to 2 bases, leaving 7 bases not matched to a gene. Germline V lookup: CDR1 SGHRS, CDR2 YFSETQ. The CDR3 nucleotides read TGCGCCAGCAGCCCCCCCCGGGACAGGGCCTACGAGCAGTACTTC. Residues: CASSPPRDRAYEQYF.